Given below is one T cell receptor (beta chain) in context. Its antigen is undetermined. From each donor, at least one pre-ART PBMC sample and at least two post-ART PBMC samples were obtained. Samples held roughly 1-11 million cryopreserved PBMC, and DNA extraction followed. The sample originates from a study of long-term antiretroviral therapy in people with HIV. Study findings and constraints: Every time point showed a repertoire led by clones expanded before ART. In samples taken after ART, diversity increased but remained below transplant donor control levels.

Germline-derived CDR1 and CDR2 are ENHRY and SYGVKD. The CDR3 is 15 amino acids. V dropped 0 bases and J dropped 0 bases, with 7 bases sitting between them. The immunoSEQ assay was v3.0, run at survey level. Measured with immunoSEQ multiplex PCR; TCRdb has only the in-frame clones, and not every one. The data contain about 25,000 clones, 79% of them singletons. This TCR came from a man younger than 40 with HIV. This specimen was unsorted PBMCs, taken 2.1 years after starting antiretroviral therapy. The chain links TRBV10-3 to TRBJ2-3; D unresolved. CDR3 region: CAISESGPSTDTQYF. Here the CDR3 DNA reads TGTGCCATCAGTGAGTCAGGGCCTAGCACAGATACGCAGTATTTT.